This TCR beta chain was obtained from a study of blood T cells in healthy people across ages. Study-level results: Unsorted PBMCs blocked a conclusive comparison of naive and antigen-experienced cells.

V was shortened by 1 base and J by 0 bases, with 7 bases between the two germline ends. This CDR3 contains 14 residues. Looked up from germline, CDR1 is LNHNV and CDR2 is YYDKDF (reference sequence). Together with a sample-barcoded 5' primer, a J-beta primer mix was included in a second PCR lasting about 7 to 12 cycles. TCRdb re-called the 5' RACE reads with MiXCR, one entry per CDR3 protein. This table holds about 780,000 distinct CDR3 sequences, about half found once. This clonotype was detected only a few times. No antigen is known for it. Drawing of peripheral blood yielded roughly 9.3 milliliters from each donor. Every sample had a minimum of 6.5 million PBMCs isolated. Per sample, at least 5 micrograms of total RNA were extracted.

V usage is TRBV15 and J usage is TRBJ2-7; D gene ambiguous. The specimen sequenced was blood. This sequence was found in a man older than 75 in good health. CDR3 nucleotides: TGTGCCACCAGCAGAGGCATTGACTCCTACGAGCAGTACTTC. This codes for CATSRGIDSYEQYF.